The subject of this entry is one T cell receptor beta chain. V dropped 4 bases and J dropped 1; count of bases not matched to a gene: 5. This CDR3 has 16 residues. Per germline, CDR1 SGHNT and CDR2 YYREEE (reference sequence). RNA in amounts of about 0.45 to 1 ug was reverse transcribed with random hexamers. TCRdb used MiXCR to reprocess the immunoSEQ multiplex PCR reads, holding one entry per CDR3 protein. This table holds some 200,000 distinct CDR3 sequences, under 97% found once. The source of the sample is a study of CD8 T cells in Susac syndrome. This chain connects TRBV5-4 to TRBJ2-1, with 10 bases matching TRBD2. The sample consisted of CD4+ T cells from PBMCs. The TCR sequence derives from a human donor with Susac syndrome. The CDR3 protein is CASSASGGPSYNEQFF. As DNA, the CDR3 is TGTGCCAGCAGCGCTAGCGGGGGCCCTTCCTACAATGAGCAGTTCTTC.